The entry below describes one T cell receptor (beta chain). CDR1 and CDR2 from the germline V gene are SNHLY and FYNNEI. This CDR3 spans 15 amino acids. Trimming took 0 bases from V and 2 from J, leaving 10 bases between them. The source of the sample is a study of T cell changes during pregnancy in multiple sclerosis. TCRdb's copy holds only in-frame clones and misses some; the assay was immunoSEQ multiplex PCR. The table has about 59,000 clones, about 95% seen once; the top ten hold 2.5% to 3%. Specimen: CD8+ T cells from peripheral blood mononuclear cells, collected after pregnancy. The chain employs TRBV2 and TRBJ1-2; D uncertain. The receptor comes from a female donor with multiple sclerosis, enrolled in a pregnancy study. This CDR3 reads CASSEALTVNYGYTF. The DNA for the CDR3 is TGTGCCAGCAGTGAAGCGCTTACGGTAAACTATGGCTACACCTTC.